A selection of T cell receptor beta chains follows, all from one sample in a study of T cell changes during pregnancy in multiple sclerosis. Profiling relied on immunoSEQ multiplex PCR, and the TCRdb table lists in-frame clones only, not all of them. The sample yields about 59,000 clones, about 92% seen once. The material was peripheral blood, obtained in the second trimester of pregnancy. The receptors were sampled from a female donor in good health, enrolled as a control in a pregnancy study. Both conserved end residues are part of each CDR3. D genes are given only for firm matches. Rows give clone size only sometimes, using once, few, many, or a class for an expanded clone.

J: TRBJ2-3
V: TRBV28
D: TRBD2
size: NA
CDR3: CASRIAGGTDTQYF
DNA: TGTGCCAGCAGGATAGCGGGAGGAACAGATACGCAGTATTTT

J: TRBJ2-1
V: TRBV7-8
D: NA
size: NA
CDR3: CASSGGADEQFF
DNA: TGTGCCAGCAGCGGGGGGGCAGATGAGCAGTTCTTC

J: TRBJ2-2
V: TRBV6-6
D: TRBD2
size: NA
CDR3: CASSNSGRGPGELFF
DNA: TGTGCCAGCAGCAATAGCGGGAGAGGGCCCGGGGAGCTGTTTTTT

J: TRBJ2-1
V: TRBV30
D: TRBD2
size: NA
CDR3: CARAGGYNEQFF
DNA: TGTGCCCGAGCGGGAGGCTACAATGAGCAGTTCTTC

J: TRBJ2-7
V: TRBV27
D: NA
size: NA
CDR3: CASASTESHEQYF
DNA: TGTGCCAGCGCATCGACAGAGTCTCACGAGCAGTACTTC

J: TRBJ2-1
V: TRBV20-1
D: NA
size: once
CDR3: CSAREYDEQFF
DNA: TGCAGTGCTAGAGAGTATGATGAGCAGTTCTTC

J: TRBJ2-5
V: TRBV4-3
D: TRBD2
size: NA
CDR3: CASSQGGIASGETQYF
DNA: TGCGCCAGCAGCCAAGGAGGGATCGCTAGCGGGGAGACCCAGTACTTC

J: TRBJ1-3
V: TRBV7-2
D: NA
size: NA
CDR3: CASSPHGGETSGNTIYF
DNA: TGTGCCAGCAGCCCACACGGGGGGGAGACCTCTGGAAACACCATATATTTT

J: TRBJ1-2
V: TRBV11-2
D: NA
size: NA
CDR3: CASSLDQGNYGYTF
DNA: TGTGCCAGCAGCTTAGATCAGGGGAACTATGGCTACACCTTC

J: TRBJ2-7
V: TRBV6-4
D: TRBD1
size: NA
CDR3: CASSPRRDRDNHEQYF
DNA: TGTGCCAGCAGTCCTAGGCGGGACAGGGATAATCACGAGCAGTACTTC

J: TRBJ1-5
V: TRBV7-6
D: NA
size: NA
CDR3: CASSPAGQPQHF
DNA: TGTGCCAGCAGCCCGGCGGGTCAGCCCCAGCATTTT

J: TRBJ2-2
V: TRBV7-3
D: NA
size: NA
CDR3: CASSFNADSNTGELFF
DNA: TGTGCCAGCAGCTTTAACGCAGATTCGAACACCGGGGAGCTGTTTTTT

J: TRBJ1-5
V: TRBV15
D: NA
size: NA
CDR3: CATSPSSNQPQHF
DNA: TGTGCCACCAGCCCCTCGAGCAATCAGCCCCAGCATTTT

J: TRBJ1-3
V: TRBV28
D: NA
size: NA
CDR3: CASSYPGERAGNTIYF
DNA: TGTGCCAGCAGTTATCCCGGGGAGCGGGCTGGAAACACCATATATTTT

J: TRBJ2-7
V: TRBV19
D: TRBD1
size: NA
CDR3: CASSIEAGGEQYF
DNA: TGTGCCAGTAGTATTGAAGCAGGGGGTGAGCAGTACTTC

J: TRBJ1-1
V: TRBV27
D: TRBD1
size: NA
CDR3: CASRRQGGTEAFF
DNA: TGTGCCAGCAGGAGACAGGGAGGAACTGAAGCTTTCTTT

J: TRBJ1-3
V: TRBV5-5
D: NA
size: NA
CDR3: CASSLLGRSGNTIYF
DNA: TGTGCCAGCAGCTTATTGGGGAGGTCTGGAAACACCATATATTTT

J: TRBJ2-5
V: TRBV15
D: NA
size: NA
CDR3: CATSRGPGQETQYF
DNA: TGTGCCACCAGCAGGGGTCCAGGACAAGAGACCCAGTACTTC

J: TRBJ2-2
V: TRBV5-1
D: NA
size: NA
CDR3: CASSLETGANTGELFF
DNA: TGCGCCAGCAGCTTGGAGACGGGAGCGAACACCGGGGAGCTGTTTTTT

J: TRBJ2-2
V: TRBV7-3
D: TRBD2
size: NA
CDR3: CASNSGGANTGELFF
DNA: TGTGCCAGCAATAGCGGGGGGGCGAACACCGGGGAGCTGTTTTTT

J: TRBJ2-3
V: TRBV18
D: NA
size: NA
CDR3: CASSPPGEPDTQYF
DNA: TGTGCCAGCTCACCACCCGGGGAACCAGATACGCAGTATTTT

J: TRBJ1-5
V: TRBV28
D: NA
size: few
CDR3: CASSGPGNNQPQHF
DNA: TGTGCCAGCAGTGGTCCCGGGAACAATCAGCCCCAGCATTTT

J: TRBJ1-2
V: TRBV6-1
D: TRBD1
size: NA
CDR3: CASSEAGGYGYTF
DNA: TGTGCCAGCAGTGAGGCAGGGGGCTATGGCTACACCTTC

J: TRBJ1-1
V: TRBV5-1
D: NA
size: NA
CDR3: CASSLVLRATNTEAFF
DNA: TGCGCCAGCAGCTTGGTACTGAGGGCTACGAACACTGAAGCTTTCTTT

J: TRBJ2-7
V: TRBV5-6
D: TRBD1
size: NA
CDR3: CASSPIEGTGAYEQYF
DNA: TGTGCCAGCAGCCCTATTGAGGGGACAGGGGCCTACGAGCAGTACTTC

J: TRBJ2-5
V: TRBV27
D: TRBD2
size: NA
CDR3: CASSLRGGETQYF
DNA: TGTGCCAGCAGTTTACGGGGGGGGGAGACCCAGTACTTC

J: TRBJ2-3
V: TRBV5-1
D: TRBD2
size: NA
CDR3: CASRSSSGSVDTQYF
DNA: TGCGCCAGCAGATCCTCTAGCGGGAGTGTCGATACGCAGTATTTT

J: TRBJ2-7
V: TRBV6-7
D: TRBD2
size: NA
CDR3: CASSHAGTSGRAHEQYF
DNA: TGTGCCAGCAGTCATGCTGGGACTAGCGGGAGGGCCCACGAGCAGTACTTC

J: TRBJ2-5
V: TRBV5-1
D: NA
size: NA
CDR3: CASSPGQETQYF
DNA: TGCGCCAGCAGTCCGGGACAAGAGACCCAGTACTTC

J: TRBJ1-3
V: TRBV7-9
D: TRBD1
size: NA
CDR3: CASSLGGQASTIYF
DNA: TGTGCCAGCAGCTTAGGAGGACAGGCCTCTACCATATATTTT

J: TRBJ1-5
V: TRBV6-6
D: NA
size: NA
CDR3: CASSYWRLDSNQPQHF
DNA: TGTGCCAGCAGTTACTGGAGACTCGATAGCAATCAGCCCCAGCATTTT

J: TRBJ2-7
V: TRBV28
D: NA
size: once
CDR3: CASTSVYYEQYF
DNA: TGTGCCAGCACTTCGGTCTACTACGAGCAGTACTTC

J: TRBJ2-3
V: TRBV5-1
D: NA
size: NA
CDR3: CASSVLGPPDTQYF
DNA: TGCGCCAGCAGCGTTCTAGGTCCCCCAGATACGCAGTATTTT

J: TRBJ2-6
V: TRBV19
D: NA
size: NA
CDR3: CASSIGSSGANVLTF
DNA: TGTGCCAGTAGTATCGGGTCCTCTGGGGCCAACGTCCTGACTTTC

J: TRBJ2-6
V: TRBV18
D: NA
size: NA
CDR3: CASSPSGGANVLTF
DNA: TGTGCCAGCTCACCCTCAGGTGGGGCCAACGTCCTGACTTTC

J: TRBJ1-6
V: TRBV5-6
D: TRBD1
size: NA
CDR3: CASSPGQGQSPLHF
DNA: TGTGCCAGCAGCCCCGGACAGGGGCAGTCACCCCTCCACTTT

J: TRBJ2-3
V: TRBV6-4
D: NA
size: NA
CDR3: CASSPTGFLTDTQYF
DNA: TGTGCCAGCAGTCCGACAGGTTTTCTCACAGATACGCAGTATTTT

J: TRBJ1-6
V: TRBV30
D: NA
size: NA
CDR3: CAWNTDYSPLHF
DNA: TGTGCCTGGAACACAGATTATTCACCCCTCCACTTT

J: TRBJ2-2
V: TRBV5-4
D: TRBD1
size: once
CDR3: CASSLDWTGGNTGELFF
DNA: TGTGCCAGCAGCCTGGACTGGACAGGGGGTAACACCGGGGAGCTGTTTTTT

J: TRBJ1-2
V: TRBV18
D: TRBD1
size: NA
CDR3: CASSPGTGDSYGYTF
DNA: TGTGCCAGCTCACCAGGGACAGGGGATTCCTATGGCTACACCTTC

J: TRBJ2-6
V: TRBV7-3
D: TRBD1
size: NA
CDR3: CASSPTGGSGANVLTF
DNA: TGTGCCAGCAGCCCTACAGGGGGCTCTGGGGCCAACGTCCTGACTTTC

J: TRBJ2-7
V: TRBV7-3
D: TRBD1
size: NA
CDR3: CASSYSGTGNYEQYF
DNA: TGTGCCAGCAGCTATTCCGGGACAGGAAACTACGAGCAGTACTTC

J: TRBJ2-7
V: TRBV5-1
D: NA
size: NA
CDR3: CASSFGGALNEQYF
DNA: TGCGCCAGCAGCTTCGGGGGAGCTCTCAACGAGCAGTACTTC

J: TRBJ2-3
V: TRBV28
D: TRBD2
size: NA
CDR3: CASSLTSGGGGDTQYF
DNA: TGTGCCAGCAGTTTAACTAGCGGGGGGGGCGGGGATACGCAGTATTTT

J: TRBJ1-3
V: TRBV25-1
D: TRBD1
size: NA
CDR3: CASSDNTGGMSNTIYF
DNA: TGTGCCAGCAGTGACAATACAGGGGGGATGAGTAACACCATATATTTT

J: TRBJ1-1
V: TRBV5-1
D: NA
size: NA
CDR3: CASSLGRTETEAFF
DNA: TGCGCCAGCAGCTTGGGTCGCACAGAGACTGAAGCTTTCTTT

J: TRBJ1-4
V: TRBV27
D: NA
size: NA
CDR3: CASREWTATNEKLFF
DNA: TGTGCCAGCAGAGAGTGGACAGCAACTAATGAAAAACTGTTTTTT

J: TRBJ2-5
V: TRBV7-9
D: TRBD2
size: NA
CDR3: CASSLTSGQGKTQYF
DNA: TGTGCCAGCAGCCTGACTAGCGGCCAAGGGAAGACCCAGTACTTC

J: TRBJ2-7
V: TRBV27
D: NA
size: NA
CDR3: CANLAGAPPEQYF
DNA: TGTGCCAACCTCGCAGGGGCCCCGCCCGAGCAGTACTTC

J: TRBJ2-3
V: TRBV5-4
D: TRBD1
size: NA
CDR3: CASSFADRATDTQYF
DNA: TGTGCCAGCAGCTTTGCGGACAGGGCGACAGATACGCAGTATTTT

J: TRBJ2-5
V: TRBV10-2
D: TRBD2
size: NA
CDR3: CASSGAGGRQETQYF
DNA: TGCGCCAGCAGTGGAGCGGGGGGGCGGCAAGAGACCCAGTACTTC

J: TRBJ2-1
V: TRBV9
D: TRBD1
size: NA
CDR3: CASSVQGAYYNEQFF
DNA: TGTGCCAGCAGCGTACAGGGGGCTTACTACAATGAGCAGTTCTTC

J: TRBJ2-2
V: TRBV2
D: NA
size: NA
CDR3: CASQEGAGELFF
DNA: TGTGCCAGCCAGGAAGGGGCCGGGGAGCTGTTTTTT

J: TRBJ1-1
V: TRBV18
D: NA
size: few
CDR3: CATHSNGGVGTEAFF
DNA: TGTGCCACCCATTCTAATGGGGGGGTTGGCACTGAAGCTTTCTTT

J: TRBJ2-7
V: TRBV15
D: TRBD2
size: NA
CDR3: CATSREPPGLAGLAYEQYF
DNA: TGTGCCACCAGCAGAGAACCCCCGGGACTAGCGGGGCTCGCCTACGAGCAGTACTTC

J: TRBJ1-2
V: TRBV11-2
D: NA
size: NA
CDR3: CASSLGGGQGYTF
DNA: TGTGCCAGCAGCTTAGGAGGTGGACAAGGCTACACCTTC

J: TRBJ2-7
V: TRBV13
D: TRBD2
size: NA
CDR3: CASSYGLAGGEQYF
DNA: TGTGCCAGCAGCTACGGACTAGCGGGAGGTGAGCAGTACTTC

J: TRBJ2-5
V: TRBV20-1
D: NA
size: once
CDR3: CSARAGETQYF
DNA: TGCAGTGCCAGGGCTGGGGAGACCCAGTACTTC

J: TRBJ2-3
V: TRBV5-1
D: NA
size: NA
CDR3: CASIGLGTDTQYF
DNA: TGCGCCAGCATCGGACTTGGCACAGATACGCAGTATTTT

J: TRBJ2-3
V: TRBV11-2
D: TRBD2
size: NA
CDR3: CASSLELAGVDTQYF
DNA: TGTGCCAGCAGCTTAGAACTAGCGGGGGTCGATACGCAGTATTTT